This T cell receptor (beta chain) was recovered during a study of blood T cell repertoires in COVID-19. Study-level information: Both acute and convalescent COVID-19 samples were obtained from the United States, Italy and Spain.

The CDR3 is 15 residues long. Trimming cost V 4 bases and J 7 bases; bases outside gene matches: 8. Germline V lookup: CDR1 SGHTA, CDR2 FQGNSA. Original processing notes: Amplification of reference gene primers was used by the study to estimate nucleated cell counts. The method was immunoSEQ multiplex PCR; TCRdb's version includes in-frame clones alone and lacks a portion of them. D and trimming come from the DNA, and the V and J calls and clone size come from that table. The profile shows 300,000 to 400,000 clones, around 92% of them singletons. In Seattle, patients joined the study during active infection and were tracked longitudinally.

The receptor was isolated from a woman in her thirties with COVID-19, enrolled during active disease. The V call is TRBV7-2, the J call TRBJ2-3, with 10 bases fitting TRBD1. What was sequenced was peripheral blood. The CDR3 protein is CASSSPTGGINTQYF. The CDR3, as DNA: TGTGCCAGCAGCTCCCCGACAGGGGGCATAAATACGCAGTATTTT.